Following are 2 T cell receptor beta chains from one sample sequenced in a study of cytomegalovirus exposure and HLA in healthy donors. The PCR contained 60 Vbeta and 13 Jbeta primers. Libraries were prepared by immunoSEQ multiplex PCR; TCRdb keeps only in-frame clonotypes and omits some of them. The sample contains around 100,000 clones, 67% of which appear only once. The sequencing input was PBMCs. These receptors all come from a man aged 25-45 years in good health and CMV-seronegative.

Written as DNA, the CDR3 is TGCAGCGTTGAAGATCGGACAGATAAGTTCGATGAGCAGTTCTTC. Translation: CSVEDRTDKFDEQFF. The chain recombines TRBV29-1 with TRBJ2-1, with D tentatively TRBD1 (6 bases). The CDR3 sequence is 15 residues long. Germline CDR1 and CDR2: SQVTM and ANQGSEA. V dropped 0 bases and J dropped 8 bases, with 17 bases sitting between them.

This chain joins TRBV19 and TRBJ2-2; 8 nucleotides line up with TRBD2. Germline lookup yields CDR1 LNHDA and CDR2 SQIVND (reference sequence). V was pared by 1 base and J by 5 bases, with 0 bases of the junction left unmatched. The length of the CDR3 is 14 residues. The CDR3 loop reads CASSIASGTGELFF. CDR3 DNA sequence: TGTGCCAGTAGTATAGCTAGCGGGACCGGGGAGCTGTTTTTT. The variable domain in full, completed from reference TRBV19 and TRBJ2-2, reads DGGITQSPKYLFRKEGQNVTLSCEQNLNHDAMYWYRQDPGQGLRLIYYSQIVNDFQKGDIAEGYSVSREKKESFPLTVTSAQKNPTAFYLCASSIASGTGELFFGEGSRLTVL.